Following are 29 T cell receptor beta chains from one sample sequenced in a study of control samples from healthy donors and cancer patients. Generated by immunoSEQ multiplex PCR, the TCRdb table keeps only in-frame clones and is missing some. The sample lists 150,000 to 200,000 clones; about 90% were seen once. The sequencing sample was made of blood. The receptor source for this set is a woman in her fifties or sixties in good health.

The V gene is TRBV28, the J gene TRBJ1-6, with D possibly matching TRBD1 (5 bases). This CDR3 contains 16 residues. CDR1 MDHEN and CDR2 SYDVKM come from the germline V gene. V lost 7 bases, J lost 6 bases, and 19 bases lay in between. The chain's CDR3 is CASTLGGARSNSPLHF. The CDR3 bases are TGTGCCAGCACCCTAGGAGGGGCGAGAAGTAATTCACCCCTCCACTTT.

This chain uses TRBV27 with TRBJ1-5, with a possible D match to TRBD1 (5 bases). The V gene's germline CDR1 is MNHEY and CDR2 SMNVEV (reference sequence). V dropped 3 bases and J dropped 9 bases, with 12 bases sitting between them. The CDR3 consists of 13 residues. In nucleotides, the CDR3 is TGTGCCAGCAGTTTCGGGACTCAGAGGCCCCAGCATTTT. Its protein is CASSFGTQRPQHF.

The chain uses TRBV29-1 and TRBJ2-2, with TRBD2 matching 12 bases. V was pared by 3 bases and J by 5 bases, with 4 bases of the junction left unmatched. Germline V gives CDR1 SQVTM, CDR2 ANQGSEA. This CDR3 is built from 15 residues. The CDR3 loop is CSVEPTSGRTGELFF. Written as DNA, the CDR3 is TGCAGCGTTGAGCCGACTAGCGGGAGAACCGGGGAGCTGTTTTTT.

The V gene is TRBV5-4, the J gene TRBJ1-1, with 7 bases identical to TRBD1. Germline V gene lookup returns CDR1 SGHNT and CDR2 YYREEE (reference sequence). The CDR3 length is 13 residues. V gave up 4 bases and J gave up 8 bases; unmatched junction bases: 8. The CDR3, as DNA: TGTGCCAGCAGCACCTCGGACAGGCCCGAAGCTTTCTTT. This codes for CASSTSDRPEAFF. The full variable domain, rest sourced from reference TRBV5-4 and TRBJ1-1, is ETGVTQSPTHLIKTRGQQVTLRCSSQSGHNTVSWYQQALGQGPQFIFQYYREEENGRGNFPPRFSGLQFPNYSSELNVNALELDDSALYLCASSTSDRPEAFFGQGTRLTVV.

This sequence joins TRBV6-5 and TRBJ1-1, with D unresolved. This CDR3 is built from 14 residues. Deletions cut 6 bases from V and 4 bases from J, with 15 bases between. Germline CDR1 and CDR2: MNHEY and SVGAGI. The CDR3 nucleotides are TGTGCCAGCAGGACCGCAACGGGAGGCACTGAAGCTTTCTTT. It specifies CASRTATGGTEAFF.

V and J are TRBV23-1 and TRBJ1-2, with a weak D call TRBD1 (5 bases). TRBV23-1 is an open reading frame, and its role is uncertain. This CDR3 region has 14 residues. With 6 bases removed from V and 2 bases from J, the gap between germline ends came to 13 bases. The CDR3 region has the DNA TGCGCCAGCAGAACCGGGACGGAAAACTATGGCTACACCTTC. Protein sequence: CASRTGTENYGYTF.

The chain carries TRBV11-2 and TRBJ1-1; D not resolved. The CDR3 extends over 15 amino acids. Germline values: CDR1 SGHAT, CDR2 FQNNGV. V was trimmed by 2 bases and J by 1 base, leaving 11 bases between them. The CDR3 sequence is CASSLQPPPNTEAFF. The CDR3 DNA follows: TGTGCCAGCAGCTTACAACCTCCACCGAACACTGAAGCTTTCTTT.

In its sample, this clone was seen once. The chain recombines TRBV3-1 (or the pseudogene TRBV3-2) with TRBJ2-1, with 7 bases identical to TRBD2. The CDR3 length is 14 residues. CDR1 is LGHDT and CDR2 is YNNKEL in the germline V gene (reference sequence). The trim removed 1 base at V and 7 bases at J, leaving 4 bases unmatched. In nucleotides, the CDR3 is TGTGCCAGCAGCCAAGGAGTACTAGCGAATGAGCAGTTCTTC. Its translation is CASSQGVLANEQFF.

This clone occurred a few times. The chain has TRBV5-6 and TRBJ2-1, with D unresolved. Germline assignment: CDR1 SGHDT and CDR2 YYEEEE. This CDR3 comprises 15 residues. V shed 1 base and J shed 3 bases, with 11 bases lying between them. This chain's CDR3 is CASSLYGLGYNEQFF. CDR3 bases: TGTGCCAGCAGCTTGTACGGTCTTGGCTACAATGAGCAGTTCTTC.

The chain recombines TRBV7-9 with TRBJ2-5; TRBD1 matches at 12 bases. This CDR3 comprises 17 residues. Looked up from germline, CDR1 is SEHNR and CDR2 is FQNEAQ (reference sequence). After removal of 2 bases from V and 4 bases from J, the junction contained 8 bases not matched to a gene. This CDR3 is CASSLLGTGGVGETQYF. CDR3 nucleotides: TGTGCCAGCAGCTTACTCGGGACAGGGGGCGTAGGAGAGACCCAGTACTTC.

The rearrangement joins TRBV7-2 to TRBJ1-1; 10 bases are shared with TRBD1. Looked up from germline, CDR1 is SGHTA and CDR2 is FQGNSA. Trimming cost V 2 bases and J 11 bases; bases outside gene matches: 5. CDR3 size: 13 residues. CDR3: CASSLRQGARAFF. The CDR3, as DNA: TGTGCCAGCAGCTTAAGACAGGGGGCGCGGGCTTTCTTT.

V is TRBV18 and J is TRBJ2-1, with 8 nucleotides matching TRBD2. This CDR3 comprises 14 residues. V lost 2 bases to trimming and J lost 9 bases; unmatched junction nucleotides: 6. CDR1 and CDR2 (germline): KGHSH, LQKENI. This CDR3 reads CASSPGSGSVEQFF. The CDR3 DNA sequence: TGTGCCAGCTCACCAGGAAGCGGGAGCGTTGAGCAGTTCTTC.

This clone has just a few counts. The chain joins TRBV27 to TRBJ1-5, with TRBD1 identical over 7 bases. With 8 bases clipped from V and 4 bases from J, the junction kept 8 bases outside the gene matches. Germline-derived CDR1 and CDR2 are MNHEY and SMNVEV (reference sequence). There are 14 residues in the CDR3. CDR3 sequence (DNA): TGTGCCAGCCGTATAGGACAGGCTAATCAGCCCCAGCATTTT. Translating gives CASRIGQANQPQHF.

The chain joins TRBV3-1 (or the pseudogene TRBV3-2) to TRBJ2-3, with D perhaps TRBD2 (7 bases). CDR3 size: 14 residues. Trimming pared 6 bases from V and 7 bases from J, leaving 17 bases between. Germline V gene lookup returns CDR1 LGHDT and CDR2 YNNKEL (reference sequence). This CDR3 reads CASSGRGRGYTQYF. CDR3 sequence (DNA): TGTGCCAGCAGTGGTCGGGGGCGGGGGTATACGCAGTATTTT.

The V call is TRBV5-6, the J call TRBJ1-4, with no clear D. Germline values: CDR1 SGHDT, CDR2 YYEEEE. Deletions cut 1 base from V and 4 bases from J, with 8 bases between. The CDR3 sequence is 14 residues long. The CDR3 DNA is TGTGCCAGCAGCTTGCCCGGGAATAATGAAAAACTGTTTTTT. It encodes CASSLPGNNEKLFF. Variable domain in full (rest from reference TRBV5-6 and TRBJ1-4): DAGVTQSPTHLIKTRGQQVTLRCSPKSGHDTVSWYQQALGQGPQFIFQYYEEEERQRGNFPDRFSGHQFPNYSSELNVNALLLGDSALYLCASSLPGNNEKLFFGSGTQLSVL.

The V and J genes are TRBV19 and TRBJ1-1; D ambiguous. Per the germline V gene, CDR1 is LNHDA and CDR2 is SQIVND (reference sequence). Trimming removed 3 bases at V and 1 base at J, with 6 bases between. The CDR3 loop spans 13 amino acids. CDR3 sequence reads: CASSIPGNTEAFF. The CDR3, as DNA: TGTGCCAGTAGTATCCCGGGGAACACTGAAGCTTTCTTT.

Comment on this clone: This sample includes further DNA sequences coding for the same CDR3. The chain uses TRBV7-9 and TRBJ1-2, with 7 nucleotides matching TRBD1. The CDR3 loop spans 14 amino acids. Germline values: CDR1 SEHNR, CDR2 FQNEAQ (reference sequence). The ends lost 5 bases at V and 0 bases at J; junction bases unmatched: 3. Written as DNA, the CDR3 is TGTGCCAGCAGCCTGGGACAGTCTAACTATGGCTACACCTTC. Protein sequence: CASSLGQSNYGYTF.

The chain couples TRBV2 to TRBJ2-5, with D perhaps TRBD1 (6 bases). Deletions cut 6 bases from V and 5 bases from J, with 13 bases between. CDR3 length: 13 residues. Germline V gene data show CDR1 as SNHLY and CDR2 as FYNNEI. This CDR3 is CASSQQGRETQYF. The DNA of the CDR3 is TGTGCCAGCAGCCAACAGGGTCGGGAGACCCAGTACTTC. The variable domain in full, completed from reference TRBV2 and TRBJ2-5, reads EPEVTQTPSHQVTQMGQEVILRCVPISNHLYFYWYRQILGQKVEFLVSFYNNEISEKSEIFDDQFSVERPDGSNFTLKIRSTKLEDSAMYFCASSQQGRETQYFGPGTRLLVL.

The chain employs TRBV7-2 and TRBJ2-3, with TRBD2 as a possible D gene (7 bases). Germline V gene sequence: CDR1 SGHTA, CDR2 FQGNSA. Between the trimmed V and J ends, which lost 0 bases and 4 bases, there was a span of 11 bases. The CDR3 consists of 15 residues. CDR3 sequence reads: CASSLAGGPPDTQYF. The CDR3 nucleotides are TGTGCCAGCAGCTTAGCGGGGGGGCCCCCAGATACGCAGTATTTT. Full variable domain (remainder filled in from reference TRBV7-2 and TRBJ2-3): GAGVSQSPSNKVTEKGKDVELRCDPISGHTALYWYRQSLGQGLEFLIYFQGNSAPDKSGLPSDRFSAERTGGSVSTLTIQRTQQEDSAVYLCASSLAGGPPDTQYFGPGTRLTVL.

The chain is built from TRBV29-1 and TRBJ1-2, with D perhaps matching TRBD1 (5 bases). From germline, CDR1 is SQVTM and CDR2 ANQGSEA. The CDR3 has 12 residues. V was shortened by 4 bases and J by 7 bases, with 13 bases between the two germline ends. CDR3 amino acids: CSVGVGTSGYTF. The CDR3 nucleotides are TGCAGCGTTGGGGTAGGGACGTCTGGCTACACCTTC.

Here the CDR3 reads CASSLVPTEPQHF. The CDR3 bases are TGTGCCAGCAGCCTCGTACCTACGGAGCCCCAGCATTTT. The chain links TRBV9 to TRBJ1-5; unclear D gene. V was shortened by 4 bases and J by 8 bases, with 13 bases between the two germline ends. Germline-derived CDR1 and CDR2 are SGDLS and YYNGEE. The length of the CDR3 is 13 residues.

The V gene is TRBV13, the J gene TRBJ2-7; 10 positions agree with TRBD1. The CDR3 runs 16 residues. After removal of 5 bases from V and 2 bases from J, the junction contained 9 bases not matched to a gene. Per germline, CDR1 PRHDT and CDR2 FYEKMQ (reference sequence). CDR3 in DNA: TGTGCCAGCAGCACTCAACCGGGACAGGGGCCCTACGAGCAGTACTTC. The encoded protein is CASSTQPGQGPYEQYF.

A few counts support this clone. J is TRBJ2-1 and V is TRBV18; the D is unclear. With 6 bases removed from V and 0 bases from J, the gap between germline ends came to 12 bases. The CDR3 totals 15 residues. Looked up from germline, CDR1 is KGHSH and CDR2 is LQKENI. CDR3 protein: CASSQDLSSYNEQFF. DNA for the CDR3: TGTGCCAGCTCCCAGGACCTTTCCTCCTACAATGAGCAGTTCTTC.

The CDR3 DNA reads TGTGCCTGGAGTGGGGGAGCAGGGCAGTTCTTC. Translation: CAWSGGAGQFF. The J gene is TRBJ2-1, the V gene TRBV30, with D perhaps matching TRBD2 (5 bases). Per the germline V gene, CDR1 is GTSNPN and CDR2 is SVGIG (reference sequence). V lost 1 base and J 12 bases, leaving 10 bases between the germline ends. CDR3 length equals 11 residues.

The chain uses TRBV28 and TRBJ2-3; 7 bases are shared with TRBD2. V dropped 6 bases and J dropped 3; count of bases not matched to a gene: 9. The length of the CDR3 is 15 residues. Per the germline V gene, CDR1 is MDHEN and CDR2 is SYDVKM. The CDR3 DNA sequence: TGTGCCAGCAGGGGTCTGGCGGGAGCTACAGATACGCAGTATTTT. Residues: CASRGLAGATDTQYF.

CDR3 region: CASSLGDSNEQFF. The CDR3 DNA sequence: TGTGCCAGCAGCTTGGGGGACAGCAATGAGCAGTTCTTC. The chain recombines TRBV5-4 with TRBJ2-1; 7 positions agree with TRBD1. Germline values: CDR1 SGHNT, CDR2 YYREEE (reference sequence). V was clipped by 0 bases and J by 6 bases; unmatched bases: 0. This CDR3 is built from 13 residues.

The chain is built from TRBV19 and TRBJ1-1, with no clear D. The V gene lost 7 bases and the J gene lost 1 base, with 7 bases spanning the gap. CDR3 size: 12 residues. Germline V lookup: CDR1 LNHDA, CDR2 SQIVND (reference sequence). The CDR3 here is CASTVSNTEAFF. Written as DNA, the CDR3 is TGTGCCAGTACTGTCTCGAACACTGAAGCTTTCTTT.

A word on this clone: This CDR3 is also generated by other DNA sequences in the sample. The chain uses TRBV4-3 and TRBJ2-5, with 12 bases aligning to TRBD2. V shed 4 bases and J 5 bases; nucleotides not matched to a gene: 2. CDR1 and CDR2 from the germline V gene are LGHNA and YSLEER. This CDR3 is 14 amino acids long. In DNA form, the CDR3 reads TGCGCCAGCAGCCTCGGGACTAGCGGGGAGACCCAGTACTTC. Amino acids: CASSLGTSGETQYF.

The chain is built from TRBV2 and TRBJ2-7; TRBD2 matches at 7 bases. The germline CDR1 and CDR2 sequences are SNHLY and FYNNEI. CDR3 length: 12 residues. The J segment lost 4 bases and the V segment lost 8 bases, leaving 5 bases of the junction unmatched. In DNA, the CDR3 is TGTGCCAGCTGGTTAGCGGGTTACGAGCAGTACTTC. Its protein product is CASWLAGYEQYF.